A single sample is the source of the 15 T cell receptor beta chains below, sequenced in a study of T cell repertoires in cytomegalovirus infection. TCRdb used MiXCR to reprocess the reads, holding one entry per CDR3 protein. This sample carries 270,000 or so distinct CDR3 sequences, over 15% of them seen once, and the ten largest clones take less than 50%. The specimen was CD8+ T cells from PBMCs. These receptors originate from a human donor in good health (CMV status not recorded). Some clones in this sample may be carry-over from other donors' samples.

The table lists this clonotype with many counts. V is TRBV11-2 and J is TRBJ2-1, with D tentatively TRBD1 (5 bases). The CDR3 length is 13 residues. Germline CDR1 is SGHAT and CDR2 is FQNNGV. Trimming removed 8 bases at V and 8 bases at J, with 16 bases between. The CDR3 region is CASLEAPRDEQFF. CDR3 DNA sequence: TGTGCCAGCCTAGAGGCCCCCAGGGATGAGCAGTTCTTC.

The rearrangement links TRBV14 to TRBJ1-2; 10 bases line up with TRBD1. V lost 3 bases, J lost 3 bases, and 1 base stayed unmatched. Germline V gene data show CDR1 as SGHDN and CDR2 as FVKESK. The CDR3 is 14 residues long. CDR3 nucleotide sequence: TGTGCCAGCAGCCAGACAGGGGGCTACTATGGCTACACCTTC. Its translation is CASSQTGGYYGYTF.

V is TRBV7-6 and J is TRBJ1-1; a possible D gene is TRBD1 (5 bases). Trimming shortened V by 8 bases and J by 5 bases, and 9 bases separated the two germline ends. Germline assignment: CDR1 SGHVS and CDR2 FNYEAQ. The CDR3 loop spans 11 amino acids. The CDR3 coding sequence is TGTGCCAGCTCCAGGGAAACTGAAGCTTTCTTT. It specifies CASSRETEAFF.

There are many counts of this clonotype. The J gene is TRBJ1-1, the V gene TRBV12-3 or TRBV12-4; D gene ambiguous. This CDR3 has 14 amino acids. Trimming removed 5 bases at V and 0 bases at J, with 10 bases between. The CDR3 sequence: CASSRTEMNTEAFF. The CDR3 nucleotides read TGTGCCAGCAGTCGAACGGAGATGAACACTGAAGCTTTCTTT.

This clonotype was seen repeatedly, ten times or more. The chain has TRBV23-1 and TRBJ1-4; 8 positions agree with TRBD1. TRBV23-1 is placed among ORFs of uncertain function. V was pared by 1 base and J by 8 bases, with 6 bases of the junction left unmatched. This CDR3 is built from 15 residues. The CDR3 DNA sequence: TGCGCCAGCAGTCAATTTGACAGGGGTGGAGAAAAACTGTTTTTT. This codes for CASSQFDRGGEKLFF.

This clonotype was observed many times. The chain recombines TRBV5-6 with TRBJ1-4; D may be TRBD1 (6 bases). CDR3 length: 16 residues. V was shortened by 4 bases and J by 0 bases, with 13 bases between the two germline ends. CDR1 and CDR2 from the germline V gene are SGHDT and YYEEEE. The CDR3 region is CASSRGAQTTNEKLFF. The CDR3 DNA reads TGTGCCAGCAGCCGGGGGGCACAGACAACTAATGAAAAACTGTTTTTT. The full variable domain, completed using reference TRBV5-6 and TRBJ1-4, is DAGVTQSPTHLIKTRGQQVTLRCSPKSGHDTVSWYQQALGQGPQFIFQYYEEEERQRGNFPDRFSGHQFPNYSSELNVNALLLGDSALYLCASSRGAQTTNEKLFFGSGTQLSVL.

This clonotype was recorded many times. This chain connects TRBV2 to TRBJ2-3; 10 nucleotides agree with TRBD2. CDR3 length: 13 amino acids. CDR1 SNHLY and CDR2 FYNNEI come from the germline V gene. After removal of 9 bases from V and 4 bases from J, the junction contained 4 bases not matched to a gene. The CDR3 loop is CARRLAGPDTQYF. The CDR3 nucleotides are TGTGCCAGGAGACTAGCGGGTCCAGATACGCAGTATTTT.

This clonotype was detected many times. The CDR3: CASGIRNYGYTF. CDR3 nucleotides: TGTGCTAGTGGTATCAGGAACTATGGCTACACCTTC. The chain carries TRBV12-5 and TRBJ1-2; no clear D. The germline V gene has CDR1 LGHNT and CDR2 FRNRAP. V lost 5 bases, J lost 2 bases, and 6 bases lay in between. The CDR3 totals 12 residues.

The V call is TRBV29-1, the J call TRBJ1-2, with TRBD1 matching 10 bases. The trim removed 1 base at V and 6 bases at J, leaving 5 bases unmatched. Germline V gene data show CDR1 as SQVTM and CDR2 as ANQGSEA. CDR3 length: 14 residues. In nucleotides, the CDR3 is TGCAGCGTTGAAGTTTCCGGGACAGGGGATGGCTACACCTTC. Translation gives CSVEVSGTGDGYTF.

The sample holds a few counts of this clonotype. The chain joins TRBV12-3 or TRBV12-4 to TRBJ2-1; D uncertain. V was cut by 8 bases and J by 6 bases, with 11 bases left in between. The length of the CDR3 is 12 residues. The CDR3 spells CASRQSLNEQFF. In nucleotides, the CDR3 is TGTGCCAGCCGCCAAAGTCTCAATGAGCAGTTCTTC.

The V call is TRBV24-1, the J call TRBJ2-3, with 13 bases that match TRBD2. The V segment lost 1 base and the J segment 3 bases; nucleotides outside the gene matches: 6. CDR1 is KGHDR and CDR2 is SFDVKD in the germline V gene. The CDR3 runs 18 residues. The CDR3 spells CATSDLRTSGGRTDTQYF. As DNA, the CDR3 is TGTGCCACCAGTGATTTACGGACTAGCGGGGGCCGTACAGATACGCAGTATTTT.

This chain joins TRBV28 and TRBJ2-1; 7 bases are shared with TRBD2. CDR3 size: 16 residues. The germline V gene encodes CDR1 MDHEN and CDR2 SYDVKM. V dropped 2 bases and J dropped 4; count of bases not matched to a gene: 8. CDR3 residues: CASSLPPAGEYNEQFF. The CDR3 DNA sequence: TGTGCCAGCAGTTTACCCCCTGCGGGGGAGTACAATGAGCAGTTCTTC.

The chain combines TRBV29-1 with TRBJ2-3; TRBD1 aligns across 7 bases. V shed 3 bases, J shed 4 bases, and the junction held 10 bases outside the gene matches. Germline V CDR1 and CDR2: SQVTM, ANQGSEA. The CDR3 sequence is 15 residues long. CDR3 sequence reads: CSVDPTGYGADTQYF. As DNA, the CDR3 is TGCAGCGTTGACCCGACAGGGTATGGAGCAGATACGCAGTATTTT.

In this sample, this clonotype turned up many times. This rearrangement joins TRBV7-8 to TRBJ2-1; perhaps TRBD1 as D (6 bases). The CDR3 extends over 14 amino acids. Germline values: CDR1 SGHVS, CDR2 FQNEAQ. V gave up 3 bases and J gave up 7 bases, with 13 bases separating them. The CDR3 bases are TGTGCCAGCAGCTTGCAGGGGATCGTGAATGAGCAGTTCTTC. As protein: CASSLQGIVNEQFF.

The rearrangement links TRBV11-2 to TRBJ1-2; 8 nucleotides agree with TRBD1. CDR1 SGHAT and CDR2 FQNNGV come from the germline V gene. The length of the CDR3 is 15 residues. With V trimmed by 2 bases and J by 1 base, 3 bases remained unmatched. The CDR3 coding sequence is TGTGCCAGCAGCTTACCGGGACAGGATAACTATGGCTACACCTTC. Protein product: CASSLPGQDNYGYTF.